The 24 T cell receptor beta chains listed next were all sequenced from one sample in a study of cytomegalovirus exposure and HLA in healthy donors. Sequenced by immunoSEQ multiplex PCR; TCRdb stores in-frame clones only, minus some. The table has under 200,000 clones, about 90% seen once. Sample: PBMCs. All receptors derive from a woman aged 30 to 39 in good health and CMV-seronegative.

This chain uses TRBV27 with TRBJ1-1; 9 bases line up with TRBD1. V shed 6 bases, J shed 4 bases, and the junction held 6 bases outside the gene matches. Looked up from germline, CDR1 is MNHEY and CDR2 is SMNVEV (reference sequence). The CDR3 totals 14 residues. CDR3 region: CASRAGTGPTEAFF. In DNA form, the CDR3 reads TGTGCCAGCAGGGCCGGGACAGGGCCCACTGAAGCTTTCTTT.

CDR3: CASSPTRLAGGPTGNEQFF. The CDR3 coding sequence is TGCGCCAGCAGCCCCACCAGACTAGCGGGGGGCCCGACAGGGAATGAGCAGTTCTTC. The chain employs TRBV5-1 and TRBJ2-1; 13 bases line up with TRBD2. V lost 4 bases, J lost 7 bases, and 17 bases stayed unmatched. Germline V gene data show CDR1 as SGHRS and CDR2 as YFSETQ. The CDR3 covers 19 residues.

V gene TRBV6-5 combines with J gene TRBJ1-6, with 9 nucleotides matching TRBD1. Trimming at V came to 0 bases and at J to 8 bases, leaving 2 bases not matched to a gene. The CDR3 totals 15 residues. Germline V gene lookup returns CDR1 MNHEY and CDR2 SVGAGI. CDR3 DNA: TGTGCCAGCAGTTACTCCGGGACAGGGTATTCACCCCTCCACTTT. It translates to CASSYSGTGYSPLHF.

The CDR3 region is CASTLGHPTEQYF. The CDR3 DNA is TGTGCCAGCACCCTGGGACATCCCACTGAGCAGTACTTC. The V gene is TRBV6-6, the J gene TRBJ2-7; maybe TRBD1 (6 bases). This CDR3 is built from 13 residues. Germline loops: CDR1 MNHNY, CDR2 SVGAGI (reference sequence). Trimming removed 7 bases at V and 7 bases at J, with 17 bases between.

The V gene is TRBV11-2, the J gene TRBJ2-3; D gene uncertain. CDR1 SGHAT and CDR2 FQNNGV come from the germline V gene. The CDR3 contains 13 residues. V lost 3 bases and J lost 6, with 10 bases in between. The DNA for the CDR3 is TGTGCCAGCAGCTTCGGTAGTATGGATACGCAGTATTTT. Translating gives CASSFGSMDTQYF.

The chain combines TRBV5-6 with TRBJ2-2, with 12 positions matching TRBD2. There are 16 residues in the CDR3. J lost 9 bases, V lost 0 bases, and 6 bases had no gene match. Germline V CDR1 and CDR2: SGHDT, YYEEEE. For the CDR3, the DNA is TGTGCCAGCAGCTTGGGGCTAGCGGGAGGGCCGAGGGAGCTGTTTTTT. Translating it yields CASSLGLAGGPRELFF.

The V call is TRBV11-1, the J call TRBJ1-1; D is ambiguous. V was cut by 0 bases and J by 5 bases, with 13 bases left in between. CDR3 length equals 15 residues. CDR1 SGHAT and CDR2 FQDESV come from the germline V gene (reference sequence). The CDR3 region is CASSLAQEGWTEAFF. In DNA, the CDR3 is TGTGCCAGCAGCTTAGCGCAGGAGGGTTGGACTGAAGCTTTCTTT.

This rearrangement joins TRBV19 to TRBJ2-3, with D possibly TRBD2 on 7 matching bases. V was cut by 7 bases and J by 5 bases, with 13 bases left in between. This CDR3 has 13 amino acids. Germline CDR1 and CDR2: LNHDA and SQIVND (reference sequence). The CDR3 DNA is TGTGCCAGTACCGCAAGGGGGGGAGATACGCAGTATTTT. It codes for CASTARGGDTQYF.

There are a few counts of this clone. V and J are TRBV5-1 and TRBJ2-1; TRBD1 matches 7 bases. The V gene's germline CDR1 is SGHRS and CDR2 YFSETQ. This CDR3 is built from 16 residues. V was pared by 7 bases and J by 4 bases, with 14 bases of the junction left unmatched. CDR3 amino acids: CASVEASGQPYNEQFF. CDR3 sequence (DNA): TGCGCCAGCGTTGAGGCGTCGGGACAGCCATACAATGAGCAGTTCTTC.

The chain is built from TRBV18 and TRBJ1-1; D not certain. The ends were cut back, 4 bases at V and 4 bases at J, with 13 bases in the middle. CDR1 KGHSH and CDR2 LQKENI come from the germline V gene. This CDR3 region has 14 residues. CDR3 sequence reads: CASSQDLAITEAFF. The CDR3 DNA sequence: TGTGCCAGCTCACAGGACCTGGCAATCACTGAAGCTTTCTTT.

The chain couples TRBV11-2 to TRBJ2-1, with 11 nucleotides matching TRBD2. The CDR3 is made up of 17 amino acids. Germline CDR1 is SGHAT and CDR2 is FQNNGV. Trimming removed 1 base from V and 4 bases from J; junction bases left unmatched: 6. This chain's CDR3 is CASSLVSGGAGYNEQFF. CDR3 DNA: TGTGCCAGCAGCTTAGTTAGCGGGGGGGCTGGGTACAATGAGCAGTTCTTC.

The CDR3 reads CASSRRLTSEQYF. The DNA for the CDR3 is TGTGCCAGCAGCCGACGCCTGACTAGCGAGCAGTACTTC. The chain links TRBV7-8 to TRBJ2-7, with D perhaps TRBD2 (6 bases). V lost 5 bases and J 6 bases, leaving 14 bases between the germline ends. Germline V gene data show CDR1 as SGHVS and CDR2 as FQNEAQ. The CDR3 covers 13 residues.

This clone was observed a few times. The chain is built from TRBV5-4 and TRBJ1-4, with D maybe TRBD1 (6 bases). Deletions cut 4 bases from V and 6 bases from J, with 19 bases between. The CDR3 spans 16 residues. CDR1 and CDR2 (germline): SGHNT, YYREEE (reference sequence). The CDR3 protein is CASSTYTGRDYEKLFF. The CDR3 DNA reads TGTGCCAGCAGCACCTATACAGGGAGGGATTATGAAAAACTGTTTTTT. The variable domain in full, with the rest retrieved from reference TRBV5-4 and TRBJ1-4, is ETGVTQSPTHLIKTRGQQVTLRCSSQSGHNTVSWYQQALGQGPQFIFQYYREEENGRGNFPPRFSGLQFPNYSSELNVNALELDDSALYLCASSTYTGRDYEKLFFGSGTQLSVL.

This rearrangement joins TRBV18 to TRBJ1-2; D not resolved. The CDR3 spans 12 residues. V was shortened by 2 bases and J by 5 bases, with 6 bases between the two germline ends. The germline V gene encodes CDR1 KGHSH and CDR2 LQKENI. CDR3 nucleotide sequence: TGTGCCAGCTCACCATCGGGGTATGGCTACACCTTC. It specifies CASSPSGYGYTF.

V usage is TRBV5-1 and J usage is TRBJ2-7; tentative D call: TRBD2 (7 bases). The CDR3 spans 17 residues. V lost 0 bases to trimming and J lost 1 base, with 17 bases between them. CDR1 is SGHRS, CDR2 YFSETQ, per germline. The CDR3 is CASSLVSRRGGSYEQYF. The CDR3 DNA is TGCGCCAGCAGCTTGGTTTCGCGAAGGGGGGGTTCCTACGAGCAGTACTTC.

The chain has TRBV5-6 and TRBJ2-1, with unresolved D. V shed 2 bases and J shed 1 base, with 10 bases lying between them. Per germline, CDR1 SGHDT and CDR2 YYEEEE. The CDR3 runs to 15 residues. In DNA form, the CDR3 reads TGTGCCAGCAGCTTCTCCCTTACTTCCTACAATGAGCAGTTCTTC. It specifies CASSFSLTSYNEQFF.

This chain connects TRBV28 to TRBJ2-3; TRBD2 is a possible D gene (5 bases). The CDR3 spans 17 residues. Trimming pared 5 bases from V and 0 bases from J, leaving 18 bases between. Germline lookup yields CDR1 MDHEN and CDR2 SYDVKM. The CDR3 DNA reads as TGTGCCAGCAGTAAAGGTTTAGCGTCTTCTAGCACAGATACGCAGTATTTT. Protein product: CASSKGLASSSTDTQYF.

This clone was detected a few times. The chain couples TRBV6-5 to TRBJ2-7, with D perhaps being TRBD1 or TRBD2 (5 bases each). Deletions cut 6 bases from V and 1 base from J, with 10 bases between. CDR3 length equals 13 residues. Germline V gene lookup returns CDR1 MNHEY and CDR2 SVGAGI. The DNA of the CDR3 is TGTGCCAGCAGAAGGGACCCTTCCTACGAGCAGTACTTC. It translates to CASRRDPSYEQYF.

The chain is built from TRBV11-2 and TRBJ2-1; 10 nucleotides align to TRBD2. CDR1 is SGHAT, CDR2 FQNNGV, per germline. CDR3 length equals 18 residues. The trim removed 5 bases at V and 0 bases at J, leaving 10 bases unmatched. CDR3 nucleotides: TGTGCCAGCAGCCCGACTAGCGGGCTAACTAGCTCCTACAATGAGCAGTTCTTC. As protein: CASSPTSGLTSSYNEQFF.

This clone showed up just once. This chain connects TRBV11-2 to TRBJ2-7; 11 bases match TRBD2. This CDR3 contains 15 residues. With V trimmed by 5 bases and J by 3 bases, 6 bases remained unmatched. Germline lookup yields CDR1 SGHAT and CDR2 FQNNGV. CDR3: CASSPELAGDYEQYF. The CDR3 region has the DNA TGTGCCAGCAGCCCAGAACTAGCGGGAGACTACGAGCAGTACTTC.

J is TRBJ1-3 and V is TRBV9; D perhaps matches TRBD1 (6 bases). The germline V gene has CDR1 SGDLS and CDR2 YYNGEE. The CDR3 sequence is 15 residues long. V dropped 0 bases and J dropped 8 bases, with 15 bases sitting between them. CDR3 in DNA: TGTGCCAGCAGCGTAGGACCGATGGAGGGGGACACCATATATTTT. Translated: CASSVGPMEGDTIYF.

The chain is built from TRBV4-1 and TRBJ2-1, with D possibly being TRBD2 (5 bases). This CDR3 is 14 amino acids long. Germline V gene data show CDR1 as MGHRA and CDR2 as YSYEKL. Trimming shortened V by 0 bases and J by 9 bases, and 12 bases separated the two germline ends. CDR3 region: CASSQERLAGEQFF. CDR3 nucleotides: TGCGCCAGCAGCCAAGAAAGGCTAGCAGGTGAGCAGTTCTTC.

The chain has TRBV4-3 and TRBJ1-3, with unresolved D. From germline, CDR1 is LGHNA and CDR2 YSLEER. The CDR3 loop spans 12 amino acids. V was shortened by 3 bases and J by 4 bases, with 4 bases between the two germline ends. DNA for the CDR3: TGCGCCAGCAGCCAGCGAGGAAACACCATATATTTT. Protein product: CASSQRGNTIYF.

The chain employs TRBV15 and TRBJ1-1; D gene uncertain. The CDR3 is 15 residues long. CDR1 and CDR2 (germline): LNHNV, YYDKDF (reference sequence). The V end lost 0 bases, the J end lost 1 base, and 9 bases lay between the germline ends. CDR3: CATSRDIRTNTEAFF. Written as DNA, the CDR3 is TGTGCCACCAGCAGAGATATCCGAACGAACACTGAAGCTTTCTTT. Looking up the rest from reference TRBV15 and TRBJ1-1 gives the full variable domain: DAMVIQNPRYQVTQFGKPVTLSCSQTLNHNVMYWYQQKSSQAPKLLFHYYDKDFNNEADTPDNFQSRRPNTSFCFLDIRSPGLGDTAMYLCATSRDIRTNTEAFFGQGTRLTVV.